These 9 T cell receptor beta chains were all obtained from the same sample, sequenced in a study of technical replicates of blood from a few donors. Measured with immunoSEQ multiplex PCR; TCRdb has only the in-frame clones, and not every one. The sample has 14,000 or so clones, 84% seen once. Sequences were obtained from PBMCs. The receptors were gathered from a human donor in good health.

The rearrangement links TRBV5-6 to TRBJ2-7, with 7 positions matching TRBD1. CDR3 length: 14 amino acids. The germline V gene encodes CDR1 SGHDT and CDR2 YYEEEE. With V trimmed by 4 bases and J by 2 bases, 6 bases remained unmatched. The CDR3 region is CASSLGQIAYEQYF. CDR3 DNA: TGTGCCAGCAGCCTGGGACAGATCGCCTACGAGCAGTACTTC. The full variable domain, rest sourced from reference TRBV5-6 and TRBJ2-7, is DAGVTQSPTHLIKTRGQQVTLRCSPKSGHDTVSWYQQALGQGPQFIFQYYEEEERQRGNFPDRFSGHQFPNYSSELNVNALLLGDSALYLCASSLGQIAYEQYFGPGTRLTVT.

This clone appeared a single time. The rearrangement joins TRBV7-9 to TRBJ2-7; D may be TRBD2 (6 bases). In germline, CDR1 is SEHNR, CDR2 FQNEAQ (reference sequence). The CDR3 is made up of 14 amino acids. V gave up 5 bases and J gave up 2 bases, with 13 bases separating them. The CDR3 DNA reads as TGTGCCAGCAGCCCGGACGGACTAACCTACGAGCAGTACTTC. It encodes CASSPDGLTYEQYF.

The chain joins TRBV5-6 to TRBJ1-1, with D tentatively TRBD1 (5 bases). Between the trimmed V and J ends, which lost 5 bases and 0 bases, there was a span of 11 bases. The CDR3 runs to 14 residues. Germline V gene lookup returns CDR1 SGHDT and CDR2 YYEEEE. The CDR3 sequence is CASRDKQVNTEAFF. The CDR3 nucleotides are TGTGCCAGCAGGGATAAACAGGTGAACACTGAAGCTTTCTTT.

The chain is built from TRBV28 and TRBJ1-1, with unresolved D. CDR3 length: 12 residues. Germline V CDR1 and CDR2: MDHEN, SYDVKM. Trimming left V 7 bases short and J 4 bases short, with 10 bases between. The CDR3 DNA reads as TGTGCCAGCATCCAAGGAGGCACTGAAGCTTTCTTT. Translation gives CASIQGGTEAFF.

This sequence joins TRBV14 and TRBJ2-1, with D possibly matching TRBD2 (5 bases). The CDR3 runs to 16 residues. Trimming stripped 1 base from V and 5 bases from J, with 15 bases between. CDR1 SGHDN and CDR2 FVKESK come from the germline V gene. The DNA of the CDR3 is TGTGCCAGCAGCCAAGGTCGGGTCGGGGTAAACAATGAGCAGTTCTTC. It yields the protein CASSQGRVGVNNEQFF.

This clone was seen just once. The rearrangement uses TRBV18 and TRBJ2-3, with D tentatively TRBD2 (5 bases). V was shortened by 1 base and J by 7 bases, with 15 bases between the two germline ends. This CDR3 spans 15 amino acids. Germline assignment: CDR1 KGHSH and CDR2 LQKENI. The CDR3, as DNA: TGTGCCAGCTCACCACGTCTCGGGATCGAACATACGCAGTATTTT. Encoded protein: CASSPRLGIEHTQYF.

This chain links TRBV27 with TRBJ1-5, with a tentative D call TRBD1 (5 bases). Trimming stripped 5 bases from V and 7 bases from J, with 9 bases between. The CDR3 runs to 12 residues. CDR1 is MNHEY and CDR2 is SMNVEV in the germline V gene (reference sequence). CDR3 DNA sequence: TGTGCCAGCAGTCGGGGGAGACAGCCCCAGCATTTT. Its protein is CASSRGRQPQHF.

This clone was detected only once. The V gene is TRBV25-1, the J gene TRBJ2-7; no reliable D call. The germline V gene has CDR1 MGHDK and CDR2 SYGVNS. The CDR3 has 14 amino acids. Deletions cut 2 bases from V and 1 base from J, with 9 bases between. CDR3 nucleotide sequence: TGTGCCAGCAGTGAAGGAGCGTCGTCCTACGAGCAGTACTTC. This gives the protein CASSEGASSYEQYF.

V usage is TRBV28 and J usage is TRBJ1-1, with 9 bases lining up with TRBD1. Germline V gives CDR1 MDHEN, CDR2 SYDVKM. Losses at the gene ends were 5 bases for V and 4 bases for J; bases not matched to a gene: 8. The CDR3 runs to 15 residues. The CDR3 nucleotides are TGTGCCAGCAGTCCCTACAGGGGGCGAGGCACTGAAGCTTTCTTT. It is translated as CASSPYRGRGTEAFF.